The entry below describes one T cell receptor beta chain. Its antigen is not known. Germline lookup yields CDR1 KGHSH and CDR2 LQKENI. V dropped 5 bases and J dropped 6 bases, with 17 bases sitting between them. The CDR3 sequence is 14 residues long. Clones were sequenced by immunoSEQ multiplex PCR, and TCRdb holds only the in-frame ones, with some missing. Of 4,500 to 5,500 clones in the sample, around 74% were seen once. These data come from a study of T cell repertoires in ileal Crohn's disease. Study overall: About half of patients got postoperative therapy: approximately twelve thiopurines, around 19 anti-TNF.

General study findings and limits: Clonality above 26.8% at surgery always came with endoscopic recurrence.

This TCR came from an adult with Crohn's disease. Sample: ileal tissue. V gene TRBV18 combines with J gene TRBJ2-7, with D possibly being TRBD1 (5 bases). The CDR3 is CASSSVAPQGEQYF. Written as DNA, the CDR3 is TGTGCCAGCTCATCGGTCGCCCCGCAGGGCGAGCAGTACTTC. Complete variable domain (other parts from reference TRBV18 and TRBJ2-7): NAGVMQNPRHLVRRRGQEARLRCSPMKGHSHVYWYRQLPEEGLKFMVYLQKENIIDESGMPKERFSAEFPKEGPSILRIQQVVRGDSAAYFCASSSVAPQGEQYFGPGTRLTVT.